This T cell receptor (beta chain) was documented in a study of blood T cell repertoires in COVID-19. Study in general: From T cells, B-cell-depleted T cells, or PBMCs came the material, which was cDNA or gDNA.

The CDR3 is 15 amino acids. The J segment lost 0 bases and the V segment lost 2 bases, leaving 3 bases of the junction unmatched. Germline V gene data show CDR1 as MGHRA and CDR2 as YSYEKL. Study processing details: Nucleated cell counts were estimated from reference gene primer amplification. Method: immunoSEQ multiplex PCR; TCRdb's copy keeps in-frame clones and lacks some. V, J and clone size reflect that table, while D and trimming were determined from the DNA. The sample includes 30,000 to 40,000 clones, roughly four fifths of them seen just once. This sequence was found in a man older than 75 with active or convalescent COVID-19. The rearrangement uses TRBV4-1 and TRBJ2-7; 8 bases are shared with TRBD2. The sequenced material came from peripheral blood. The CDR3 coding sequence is TGCGCCAGCAGCCAACTAGCGGGCCACTCCTACGAGCAGTACTTC. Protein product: CASSQLAGHSYEQYF.